The clone carrying this T cell receptor beta chain occurred a few times. Its antigen remains unidentified. Germline V gene lookup returns CDR1 KGHDR and CDR2 SFDVKD. This CDR3 spans 14 amino acids. V was pared by 7 bases and J by 6 bases, with 15 bases between. With a duration under 2 months, the hyperthyroidism was newly diagnosed in patients aged 18 to 65. TCR beta CDR3 sequences were amplified from RNA transcripts. First-round RT-PCR with HTBI primers amplified the TCR CDR3 region. Via MiXCR, TCRdb re-called the multiplex PCR reads, giving one row per CDR3 protein. The sample contains some 720,000 distinct CDR3 sequences, about 17% of which appear only once. The source of the sample is a study of T cells in Graves' hyperthyroidism and ophthalmopathy. Study-wide results and caveats: Blood also held most thyroid clonotypes expanded beyond 0.001.

The TCR sequence derives from a man younger than 35 with Graves' hyperthyroidism. The source material was blood. V and J are TRBV24-1 and TRBJ1-5; D possibly corresponds to TRBD1 (6 bases). The CDR3 DNA reads TGTGCCACCAGCGCCGGGCAGGGGTCTCAGCCCCAGCATTTT. The encoded protein is CATSAGQGSQPQHF.